This TCR beta chain was observed in a study of OX40 agonist ivuxolimab in advanced cancers. Study-level information: The dose-escalation cohort was about 80% male, with a mean age of around 54 years, ranging roughly 20 to 90.

Blood draws occurred at baseline, cycle 4 day 1, and cycle 7 day 1. The method was immunoSEQ multiplex PCR; TCRdb's version includes in-frame clones alone and lacks a portion of them. This sample has tens of thousands of clones, with roughly 84% found just once. This clone has a handful of counts. The CDR3 runs 11 residues. The germline V gene has CDR1 DFQATT and CDR2 SNEGSKA (reference sequence). Trimming cost V 5 bases and J 1 base, with 6 bases left between them. The clonotype was recovered from an adult with an advanced solid tumor such as melanoma, head and neck, liver or kidney cancer. This specimen consisted of CD4+ or CD8+ T cells sorted from blood, obtained in a trial of the OX40 agonist ivuxolimab. The genes are TRBV20-1 and TRBJ2-7; D not certain. The CDR3 DNA follows: TGCAGTGCTTCGCATTCCTACGAGCAGTACTTC. Its protein is CSASHSYEQYF.